This entry lists 12 T cell receptor beta chains sequenced from one sample in a study of immune characteristics of hereditary and idiopathic chronic pancreatitis. Chronic pancreatitis pancreas tissue was obtained from patients undergoing total pancreatectomy with islet autotransplantation (TPIAT). Library preparation was by the immunoSEQ multiplex PCR assay. TCRdb retrieved this table from immuneACCESS and kept in-frame rearrangements only. Not all clones are present; in checked studies, unresolved V genes account for under half, and no reason is known for the remainder. Within this sample are under 2,000 clones, with 70% to 80% of them counted one time only. About 8% of the sample is taken by the ten largest. Sequencing used pancreas tissue with hereditary chronic pancreatitis. These receptors originate from a human donor with chronic pancreatitis.

The chain has TRBV6-6 and TRBJ1-3, with 7 bases identical to TRBD1. Germline trimming cut 4 bases from V and 0 bases from J; bases unmatched to any gene: 0. This CDR3 region has 14 residues. Germline assignment: CDR1 MNHNY and CDR2 SVGAGI (reference sequence). The CDR3 nucleotides read TGTGCCAGCAGTTGGGACAGCTCTGGAAACACCATATATTTT. It translates to CASSWDSSGNTIYF.

This clone has a single count. The chain uses TRBV7-9 and TRBJ2-5; a weak D match, TRBD1 (5 bases). This CDR3 has 14 amino acids. Deletions cut 7 bases from V and 1 base from J, with 13 bases between. In germline, CDR1 is SEHNR, CDR2 FQNEAQ (reference sequence). The CDR3 region is CASTLDRAQETQYF. The CDR3 nucleotides are TGTGCCAGCACCCTCGACAGAGCCCAAGAGACCCAGTACTTC.

The chain uses TRBV4-1 and TRBJ1-5; 8 bases are shared with TRBD1. J lost 9 bases, V lost 3 bases, and 7 bases had no gene match. Germline-derived CDR1 and CDR2 are MGHRA and YSYEKL. The CDR3 is 14 residues long. The CDR3: CASSQPTGVRPQHF. Here the CDR3 DNA reads TGCGCCAGCAGCCAGCCGACAGGGGTTAGGCCCCAGCATTTT.

The chain recombines TRBV6-4 with TRBJ2-1, with 12 bases matching TRBD2. The germline V gene has CDR1 MRHNA and CDR2 SNTAGT. With 3 bases clipped from V and 6 bases from J, the junction kept 3 bases outside the gene matches. The CDR3 has 15 residues. CDR3 residues: CASSEASGGANEQFF. Here the CDR3 DNA reads TGTGCCAGCAGTGAGGCTAGCGGGGGGGCCAATGAGCAGTTCTTC.

The chain joins TRBV6-5 to TRBJ2-3; 10 positions agree with TRBD1. The junction had 3 bases not matched to a gene; V was cut back by 0 bases and J by 3 bases. This CDR3 region has 16 residues. Germline CDR1 and CDR2: MNHEY and SVGAGI. CDR3 amino acids: CASSYSPGQGTDTQYF. For the CDR3, the DNA is TGTGCCAGCAGTTACTCACCGGGACAGGGGACAGATACGCAGTATTTT.

This rearrangement joins TRBV5-1 to TRBJ1-1; 8 bases fit TRBD1. The CDR3 runs 17 residues. J lost 8 bases, V lost 0 bases, and 15 bases had no gene match. CDR1 is SGHRS, CDR2 YFSETQ, per germline. The CDR3, as DNA: TGCGCCAGCAGCTTGGAAATCATCGGGACAGGTAATACAGAAGCTTTCTTT. Residues: CASSLEIIGTGNTEAFF.

The chain couples TRBV25-1 to TRBJ1-2; no reliable D call. The CDR3 covers 15 residues. CDR1 and CDR2 (germline): MGHDK, SYGVNS. V lost 4 bases and J lost 2, with 14 bases in between. The CDR3 DNA follows: TGTGCCAGCAGTGGAATCGGGGTCGTAAACTATGGCTACACCTTC. It yields the protein CASSGIGVVNYGYTF.

The chain links TRBV5-5 to TRBJ1-3; D may be TRBD1 (5 bases). Germline lookup yields CDR1 SGHKS and CDR2 YYEKEE (reference sequence). The CDR3 has 17 amino acids. V lost 4 bases, J lost 0 bases, and 17 bases lay in between. Here the CDR3 reads CASSRDSAFYSGNTIYF. The CDR3 region has the DNA TGTGCCAGCAGCCGCGACAGCGCTTTTTACTCTGGAAACACCATATATTTT.

The rearrangement uses TRBV6-5 and TRBJ1-2; D remains ambiguous. The CDR3 length is 14 residues. V was cut by 0 bases and J by 4 bases, with 9 bases left in between. CDR1 and CDR2 from the germline V gene are MNHEY and SVGAGI. The CDR3 reads CASSYSSVGYGYTF. Written as DNA, the CDR3 is TGTGCCAGCAGTTACTCTTCAGTCGGCTATGGCTACACCTTC.

Sample share makes this clone hyperexpanded. In nucleotides, the CDR3 is TGTGCCAGCAGTTACGTGCAGGGGTCCCCATATGGCTACACCTTC. It yields the protein CASSYVQGSPYGYTF. The chain has TRBV6-5 and TRBJ1-2, with a tentative D call TRBD1 (6 bases). Germline lookup yields CDR1 MNHEY and CDR2 SVGAGI. The CDR3 spans 15 residues. V lost 2 bases to trimming and J lost 5 bases, with 15 bases between them.

The J gene is TRBJ2-1, the V gene TRBV9; 16 bases map to TRBD2. This CDR3 has 16 residues. V lost 3 bases, J lost 8 bases, and 5 bases stayed unmatched. CDR1 and CDR2 from the germline V gene are SGDLS and YYNGEE. In DNA form, the CDR3 reads TGTGCCAGCAGCGCCGGGACTAGCGGGGGGGTAGATGAGCAGTTCTTC. Protein product: CASSAGTSGGVDEQFF.

This sequence joins TRBV6-6 and TRBJ2-7; tentative D call: TRBD1 (6 bases). Trimming left V 6 bases short and J 4 bases short, with 25 bases between. The CDR3 loop spans 17 amino acids. Germline V gene lookup returns CDR1 MNHNY and CDR2 SVGAGI (reference sequence). This CDR3 is CASSRLPQTEGDYEQYF. The CDR3 DNA is TGTGCCAGCAGCCGACTCCCCCAGACAGAGGGGGATTACGAGCAGTACTTC.